These T cell receptor beta chains were read from a single sample in a study of shared clonotypes between healthy human individuals. Method: immunoSEQ multiplex PCR; TCRdb's copy keeps in-frame clones and lacks some. The profile shows about 680,000 clones, about 90% of them singletons. Specimen: naive CD8+ T cells sorted from blood. These receptors were taken from a man aged 25 to 40 in good health. Each CDR3 is given with its conserved first and last residue. The D gene is left open where the match is weak.

V gene	J gene	D gene	CDR3 DNA	CDR3 protein
TRBV4-3	TRBJ2-7	.	TGCGCCAGCAGCCAAGATTCGAGGGCGCACGAGCAGTACTTC	CASSQDSRAHEQYF
TRBV5-5	TRBJ2-1	TRBD2	TGTGCCAGCAGCTTTACCGGGACTAGCGGGAGTTTTAGTCGCGGTGAGCAGTTCTTC	CASSFTGTSGSFSRGEQFF
TRBV2	TRBJ2-3	TRBD2	TGTGCCAGCCCTCTAGCGGGAGGGTCAGATACGCAGTATTTT	CASPLAGGSDTQYF
TRBV7-6	TRBJ2-1	TRBD2	TGTGCCAGCAGCCCCGGGCCAGCGGGAGGGAATGAGCAGTTCTTC	CASSPGPAGGNEQFF
TRBV6-6	TRBJ2-5	.	TGTGCCAGCAGTTACGAATTCCAAGAGACCCAGTACTTC	CASSYEFQETQYF
TRBV27	TRBJ1-1	.	TGTGCCAGCAGTTTATCGTGGGACATGCACACTGAAGCTTTCTTT	CASSLSWDMHTEAFF
TRBV28	TRBJ2-1	.	TGTGCCAGCAGTTTGGCCCCTAAATACAATGAGCAGTTCTTC	CASSLAPKYNEQFF
TRBV7-2	TRBJ2-1	.	TGTGCCAGCAGCTTAGCGCAGGGTAATGAGCAGTTCTTC	CASSLAQGNEQFF
TRBV7-6	TRBJ2-7	.	TGTGCCAGCAGTATTCGACCGTCCTACGAGCAGTACTTC	CASSIRPSYEQYF
TRBV4-1	TRBJ1-4	TRBD1	TGCGCCAGCAGTCAAACTCCCGGGACAGGGCGGGAAAAACTGTTTTTT	CASSQTPGTGREKLFF
TRBV7-2	TRBJ1-3	.	TGTGCCAGCAGAAACAACATCAGGAACACCATATATTTT	CASRNNIRNTIYF
TRBV21-1	TRBJ2-1	.	TGTGCCAGCAGTACCCGGGCCCTTAAAAATGAGCAGTTCTTC	CASSTRALKNEQFF
TRBV20-1	TRBJ2-1	.	TGCAGTGCGTACAGGGACAATGAGCAGTTCTTC	CSAYRDNEQFF
TRBV4-3	TRBJ2-2	.	TGCGCCAGCAGCCAATCCCCGTCCACCGGGGAGCTGTTTTTT	CASSQSPSTGELFF
TRBV28	TRBJ2-7	.	TGTGCCAGCAGCCATCGCGACAGGTCGCCCTCCAGGGAGCAGTACTTC	CASSHRDRSPSREQYF
TRBV5-1	TRBJ2-2	TRBD1	TGCGCCAGCAGCACCGGACAGGACACCGGGGAGCTGTTTTTT	CASSTGQDTGELFF
TRBV6-6	TRBJ2-7	.	TGTGCCAGCTCAGGGGGGACAGAAGATTACTACGAGCAGTACTTC	CASSGGTEDYYEQYF